The 15 T cell receptor beta chains listed next were all sequenced from one sample in a study of identical twins. TCRdb reprocessed the 5' RACE reads with MiXCR, giving one entry per CDR3 protein. The table has some 600,000 distinct CDR3 sequences, around 7.5% seen once. The same data also contributed to another study, on yellow fever vaccine responses in identical twins.

Sequenced: PBMCs. The origin of the receptors is a woman between 18 and 29 years old in good health.

The chain employs TRBV19 and TRBJ2-7; TRBD1 or TRBD2 may be the D gene (5 bases each). V lost 3 bases and J lost 3, with 15 bases in between. The CDR3 consists of 15 residues. Germline assignment: CDR1 LNHDA and CDR2 SQIVND (reference sequence). Written as DNA, the CDR3 is TGTGCCAGTAGTATGGGGACGCATGAAAACTACGAGCAGTACTTC. It encodes CASSMGTHENYEQYF. Full variable domain (remainder filled in from reference TRBV19 and TRBJ2-7): DGGITQSPKYLFRKEGQNVTLSCEQNLNHDAMYWYRQDPGQGLRLIYYSQIVNDFQKGDIAEGYSVSREKKESFPLTVTSAQKNPTAFYLCASSMGTHENYEQYFGPGTRLTVT.

This clonotype came up many times. V is TRBV20-1 and J is TRBJ1-1; D remains ambiguous. Between the trimmed V and J ends, which lost 0 bases and 1 base, there was a span of 12 bases. The CDR3 spans 15 residues. Germline CDR1 is DFQATT and CDR2 is SNEGSKA (reference sequence). As DNA, the CDR3 is TGCAGTGCTAGAGATCTGGGGTTCGGGAACACTGAAGCTTTCTTT. It translates to CSARDLGFGNTEAFF.

V gene TRBV19 combines with J gene TRBJ2-7; 7 bases fit TRBD1. Germline loops: CDR1 LNHDA, CDR2 SQIVND (reference sequence). The CDR3 totals 15 residues. V was clipped by 2 bases and J by 2 bases; unmatched bases: 6. The DNA of the CDR3 is TGTGCCAGTAGTATAACAGGGGACGGGACCTACGAGCAGTACTTC. Protein product: CASSITGDGTYEQYF.

The rearrangement joins TRBV10-3 to TRBJ2-5; 14 bases align to TRBD2. The CDR3 spans 17 residues. The V gene end was trimmed by 4 bases and the J gene end by 2 bases; junction bases not matched to a gene: 6. Germline assignment: CDR1 ENHRY and CDR2 SYGVKD. The DNA of the CDR3 is TGTGCCATCAGTGGCCGGACTAGCGGGGGGACACAAGAGACCCAGTACTTC. Its protein is CAISGRTSGGTQETQYF.

This clonotype was seen more than once but under ten times. An end of the junction does not agree with germline; a read error may underlie this. The rearrangement joins TRBV12-3 or TRBV12-4 to TRBJ2-5; 10 nucleotides align to TRBD2. This CDR3 has 18 residues. The CDR3, as DNA: TGTGCCTGCAGTTTGAGGCGGAGAGGACTAGCGGTCCAAGAGACCCAGTACTTC. Translating gives CACSLRRRGLAVQETQYF.

This clonotype was observed many times. The chain carries TRBV28 and TRBJ2-7; 13 bases fit TRBD2. The CDR3 sequence is 19 residues long. Unmatched junction bases numbered 16, after V lost 4 bases and J lost 4 bases. In germline, CDR1 is MDHEN, CDR2 SYDVKM. This chain's CDR3 is CASSSLTSGRSGALYEQYF. The CDR3 coding sequence is TGTGCCAGCAGTTCGTTGACTAGCGGGAGGTCGGGGGCCCTTTACGAGCAGTACTTC.

In its sample, this clonotype was seen many times. The V and J genes are TRBV5-5 and TRBJ1-5, with D perhaps TRBD1 (6 bases). V lost 4 bases to trimming and J lost 1 base, with 15 bases between them. In germline, CDR1 is SGHKS, CDR2 YYEKEE (reference sequence). The CDR3 covers 16 residues. The CDR3 spells CASSTRDIGSNQPQHF. CDR3 DNA: TGTGCCAGCAGCACCCGGGACATAGGGAGCAATCAGCCCCAGCATTTT.

At least ten counts were recorded for this clonotype. The genes are TRBV4-1 and TRBJ1-2; 9 bases fit TRBD1. CDR3 length: 18 amino acids. Germline V lookup: CDR1 MGHRA, CDR2 YSYEKL. With V trimmed by 1 base and J by 1 base, 10 bases remained unmatched. The DNA of the CDR3 is TGCGCCAGCAGCCAAGGGTCAACAGGGGGCTACTTTAACTATGGCTACACCTTC. Its protein is CASSQGSTGGYFNYGYTF.

This clonotype showed up just a few times. This rearrangement joins TRBV7-2 to TRBJ1-2; D ambiguous. The ends were cut back, 3 bases at V and 4 bases at J, with 12 bases in the middle. Germline CDR1 is SGHTA and CDR2 is FQGNSA. The CDR3 totals 14 residues. CDR3 sequence reads: CASSFFGRIYGYTF. In nucleotides, the CDR3 is TGTGCCAGCAGCTTCTTTGGACGGATCTATGGCTACACCTTC.

The chain couples TRBV11-2 to TRBJ2-1, with 8 bases aligning to TRBD1. This CDR3 contains 16 residues. The trim removed 3 bases at V and 6 bases at J, leaving 10 bases unmatched. From germline, CDR1 is SGHAT and CDR2 FQNNGV. DNA of the CDR3: TGTGCCAGCAGCTTCGGACAGGGTGGTGGGACCAATGAGCAGTTCTTC. This gives the protein CASSFGQGGGTNEQFF. The entire variable domain, with the rest obtained from reference TRBV11-2 and TRBJ2-1, is as follows: EAGVAQSPRYKIIEKRQSVAFWCNPISGHATLYWYQQILGQGPKLLIQFQNNGVVDDSQLPKDRFSAERLKGVDSTLKIQPAKLEDSAVYLCASSFGQGGGTNEQFFGPGTRLTVL.

In its sample, this clonotype was seen a few times. The chain combines TRBV4-1 with TRBJ2-1; tentatively, D is TRBD1 or TRBD2 (6 bases each). Trimming cost V 0 bases and J 9 bases, with 15 bases left between them. The CDR3 runs 15 residues. Looked up from germline, CDR1 is MGHRA and CDR2 is YSYEKL. CDR3: CASSQDGTGRFEQFF. Written as DNA, the CDR3 is TGCGCCAGCAGCCAAGATGGAACAGGGAGGTTTGAGCAGTTCTTC.

This clonotype appeared a few times. The V call is TRBV7-9, the J call TRBJ2-5; D possibly corresponds to TRBD2 (6 bases). V was cut by 4 bases and J by 5 bases, with 14 bases left in between. Germline CDR1 and CDR2: SEHNR and FQNEAQ (reference sequence). This CDR3 spans 14 amino acids. CDR3 residues: CASSWGPGEETQYF. DNA of the CDR3: TGTGCCAGCAGCTGGGGACCGGGAGAGGAGACCCAGTACTTC.

This clonotype was seen a handful of times. The chain carries TRBV12-3 or TRBV12-4 and TRBJ2-1; 11 bases line up with TRBD2. With 6 bases clipped from V and 0 bases from J, the junction kept 10 bases outside the gene matches. The CDR3 runs to 18 residues. CDR3 nucleotides: TGTGCCAGCAGCCGTCTAGCGGGAGGACAGAGCTCCTACAATGAGCAGTTCTTC. This sequence encodes CASSRLAGGQSSYNEQFF.

J is TRBJ1-4 and V is TRBV2; weak D call: TRBD1 (5 bases). Looked up from germline, CDR1 is SNHLY and CDR2 is FYNNEI. Trimming stripped 4 bases from V and 8 bases from J, with 14 bases between. The CDR3 sequence is 14 residues long. The CDR3 sequence is CASSGGASGEKLFF. CDR3 DNA sequence: TGTGCCAGCAGTGGAGGGGCATCAGGGGAAAAACTGTTTTTT.

This chain links TRBV29-1 with TRBJ1-1, with 7 bases lining up with TRBD1. The trim removed 5 bases at V and 5 bases at J, leaving 8 bases unmatched. The CDR3 spans 13 residues. The germline V gene has CDR1 SQVTM and CDR2 ANQGSEA. The CDR3 loop reads CSVIEGAWTEAFF. CDR3 nucleotides: TGCAGCGTTATTGAGGGGGCATGGACTGAAGCTTTCTTT.